This entry concerns a single T cell receptor beta chain. Which antigen it targets is not known. No base quality values were provided; no much bigger clone lies one nucleotide off. This sample stems from a study of cytomegalovirus exposure and HLA in healthy donors (dated by TCRdb to the late 2010s). Context from the whole study: The 550 to 750 repertoires of the first cohort and the roughly 120 validation repertoires were produced on the same platform, according to a later analysis. Along with the approximately 700-subject first cohort, a separate validation cohort of over a hundred different subjects was used. High-throughput TCR immunosequencing, statistical association of individual TCRs with disease status, and machine learning were combined to predict cytomegalovirus infection status. The study aimed to test whether cataloging public T cell receptors could reveal signatures of past pathogen exposure.

What the work shows at the level of the full study, not this receptor alone: In vitro tests confirmed that three of the cytomegalovirus-associated TCR beta chains recognize cytomegalovirus antigens. The validation cohort had no HLA typing available for a later analysis, so co-occurrence within that cohort was assessed over all 130 or so repertoires. A total of about 150 TCR beta chains were listed by the study as associated with cytomegalovirus. Most TCR sequences were seen in very few donors, while some public TCRs were found in many individuals. In both the original and validation cohorts, the classifier was reported to diagnose cytomegalovirus status with high specificity and sensitivity. A later analysis found that TCRs clustered in the first cohort also tended to co-occur in the 120 validation repertoires, with approximately 93% of cluster scores above 0. The authors suggested that the approach could potentially be generalized to other disease states and immunological phenotypes.

CDR1 SGDLS and CDR2 YYNGEE were looked up in the germline V gene. The CDR3 holds 16 amino acids from the cysteine to the phenylalanine. The sequence is cut down to CDR3 DNA, 48 bases in frame from base 1. Trimming removed 1 base from V and 2 bases from J; the gene matches leave 5 bases unexplained. The method was the immunoSEQ multiplex PCR assay. The original methods were these. A statistical classification framework was built for diagnosing cytomegalovirus status from the catalog of TCR beta chain sequences. Held by TCRdb, this immuneACCESS table contains in-frame sequences only and omits some clones. Under half of the omission traces to an unresolved V gene where checked; the cause of the rest is unknown. The DNA was the basis for D and trimming; V, J and clone size are from that table. The sample profile shows over 70,000 clones; 94% of them were found once. The ten largest clonotypes hold roughly 0.63% of the sample.

The donors belonged to the validation cohort of about 110 subjects, which was separate from the roughly 700-subject first cohort. This chain is built from TRBV9 and TRBJ2-1; a stretch of 8 junction bases matches TRBD1. The source is a woman younger than 35 in good health and CMV-seronegative. The sequenced sample was PBMCs. The CDR3 region reads CASSVYGQGPYNEQFF. The base sequence is TGTGCCAGCAGCGTATACGGACAGGGCCCCTACAATGAGCAGTTCTTC.